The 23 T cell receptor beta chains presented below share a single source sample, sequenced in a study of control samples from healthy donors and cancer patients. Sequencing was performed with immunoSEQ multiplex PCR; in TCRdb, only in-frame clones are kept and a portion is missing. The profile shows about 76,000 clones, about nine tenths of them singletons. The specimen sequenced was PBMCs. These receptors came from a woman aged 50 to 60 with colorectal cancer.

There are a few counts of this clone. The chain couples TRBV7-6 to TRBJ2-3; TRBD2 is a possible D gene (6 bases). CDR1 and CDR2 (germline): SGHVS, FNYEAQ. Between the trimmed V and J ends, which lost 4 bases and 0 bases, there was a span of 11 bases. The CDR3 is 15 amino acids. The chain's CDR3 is CASSWGDSSTDTQYF. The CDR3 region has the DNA TGTGCCAGCAGCTGGGGGGACTCTAGCACAGATACGCAGTATTTT.

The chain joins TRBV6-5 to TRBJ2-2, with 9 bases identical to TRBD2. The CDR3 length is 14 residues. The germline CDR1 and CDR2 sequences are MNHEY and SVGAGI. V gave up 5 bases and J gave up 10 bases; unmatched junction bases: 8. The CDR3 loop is CASSTIAGVEELFF. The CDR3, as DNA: TGTGCCAGCAGTACTATAGCGGGGGTGGAGGAGCTGTTTTTT.

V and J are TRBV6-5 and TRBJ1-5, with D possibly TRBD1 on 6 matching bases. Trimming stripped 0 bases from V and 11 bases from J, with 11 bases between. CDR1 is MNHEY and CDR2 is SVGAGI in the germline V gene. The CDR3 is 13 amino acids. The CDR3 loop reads CASSYSGGRSQHF. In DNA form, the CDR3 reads TGTGCCAGCAGTTACTCGGGGGGCAGGTCCCAGCATTTT.

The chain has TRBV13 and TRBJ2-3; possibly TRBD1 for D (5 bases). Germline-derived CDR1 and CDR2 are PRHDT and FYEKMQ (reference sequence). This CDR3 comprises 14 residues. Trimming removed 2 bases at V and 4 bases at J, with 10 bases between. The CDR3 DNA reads TGTGCCAGCAGCTTACAGGGTGGTGCAGATACGCAGTATTTT. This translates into CASSLQGGADTQYF.

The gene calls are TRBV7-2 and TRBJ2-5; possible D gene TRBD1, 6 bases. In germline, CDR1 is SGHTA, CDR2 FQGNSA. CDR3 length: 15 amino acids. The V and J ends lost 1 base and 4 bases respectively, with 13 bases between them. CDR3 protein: CASSLVVGGLETQYF. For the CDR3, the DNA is TGTGCCAGCAGCTTAGTGGTAGGGGGTTTAGAGACCCAGTACTTC. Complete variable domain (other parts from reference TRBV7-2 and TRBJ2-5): GAGVSQSPSNKVTEKGKDVELRCDPISGHTALYWYRQSLGQGLEFLIYFQGNSAPDKSGLPSDRFSAERTGGSVSTLTIQRTQQEDSAVYLCASSLVVGGLETQYFGPGTRLLVL.

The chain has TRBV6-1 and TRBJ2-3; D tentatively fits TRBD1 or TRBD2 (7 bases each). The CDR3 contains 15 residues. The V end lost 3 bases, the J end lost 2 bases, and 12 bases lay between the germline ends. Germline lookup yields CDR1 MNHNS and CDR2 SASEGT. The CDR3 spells CASSEQGGDTDTQYF. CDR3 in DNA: TGTGCCAGCAGTGAGCAGGGGGGGGACACAGATACGCAGTATTTT.

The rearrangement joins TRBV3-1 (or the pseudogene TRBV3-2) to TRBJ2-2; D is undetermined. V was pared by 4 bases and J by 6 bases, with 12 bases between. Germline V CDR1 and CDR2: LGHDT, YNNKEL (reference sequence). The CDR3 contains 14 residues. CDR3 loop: CASSPEWGPGELFF. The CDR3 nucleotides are TGTGCCAGCAGCCCAGAATGGGGTCCCGGGGAGCTGTTTTTT.

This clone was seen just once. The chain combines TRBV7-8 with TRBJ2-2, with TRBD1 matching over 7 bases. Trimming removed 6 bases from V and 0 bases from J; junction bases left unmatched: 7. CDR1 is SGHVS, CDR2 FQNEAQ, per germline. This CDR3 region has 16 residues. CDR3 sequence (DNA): TGTGCCAGCAGGCCGAGGCAGGGGGCGAACACCGGGGAGCTGTTTTTT. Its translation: CASRPRQGANTGELFF.

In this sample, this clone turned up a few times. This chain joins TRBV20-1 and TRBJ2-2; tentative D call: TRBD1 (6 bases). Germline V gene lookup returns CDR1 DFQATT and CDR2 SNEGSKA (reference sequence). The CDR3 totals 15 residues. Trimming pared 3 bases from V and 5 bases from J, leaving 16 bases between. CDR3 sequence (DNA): TGCAGTGCTAGTGAGACAGGAAGAGAAACCGGGGAGCTGTTTTTT. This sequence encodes CSASETGRETGELFF.

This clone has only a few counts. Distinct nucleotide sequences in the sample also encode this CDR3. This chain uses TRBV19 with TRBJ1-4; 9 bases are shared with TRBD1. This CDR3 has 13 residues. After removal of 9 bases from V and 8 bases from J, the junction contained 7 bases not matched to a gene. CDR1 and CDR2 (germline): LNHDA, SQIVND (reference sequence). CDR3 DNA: TGTGCCAGCCATCGGACAGGGGTGGAAAAACTGTTTTTT. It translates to CASHRTGVEKLFF.

The CDR3 loop is CASSLGNSGANVLTF. The CDR3, as DNA: TGTGCCAGCAGCCTGGGAAACTCTGGGGCCAACGTCCTGACTTTC. The chain is built from TRBV5-8 and TRBJ2-6; D is unclear. Germline V lookup: CDR1 SGHTS, CDR2 YDEGEE. Trimming pared 4 bases from V and 0 bases from J, leaving 8 bases between. The CDR3 spans 15 residues.

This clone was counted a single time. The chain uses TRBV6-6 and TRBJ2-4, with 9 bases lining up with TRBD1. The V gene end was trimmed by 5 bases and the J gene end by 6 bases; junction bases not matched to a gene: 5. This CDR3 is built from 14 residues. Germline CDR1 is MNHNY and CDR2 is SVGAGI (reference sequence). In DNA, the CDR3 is TGTGCCAGCAGTCCCGGGACAGGGTTAAACATTCAGTACTTC. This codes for CASSPGTGLNIQYF.

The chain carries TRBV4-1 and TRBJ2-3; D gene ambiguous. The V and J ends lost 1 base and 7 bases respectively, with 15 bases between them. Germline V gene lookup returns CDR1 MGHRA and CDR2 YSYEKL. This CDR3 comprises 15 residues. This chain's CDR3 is CASSQAAALGNTQYF. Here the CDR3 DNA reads TGCGCCAGCAGCCAAGCGGCAGCGCTTGGAAATACGCAGTATTTT.

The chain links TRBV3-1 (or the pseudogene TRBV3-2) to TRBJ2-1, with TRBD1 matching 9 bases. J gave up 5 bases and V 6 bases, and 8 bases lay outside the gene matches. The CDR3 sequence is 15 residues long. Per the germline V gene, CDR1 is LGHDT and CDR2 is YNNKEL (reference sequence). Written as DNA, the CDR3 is TGTGCCAGCAGTTCCCGGGACAGGGTCGACAATGAGCAGTTCTTC. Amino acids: CASSSRDRVDNEQFF.

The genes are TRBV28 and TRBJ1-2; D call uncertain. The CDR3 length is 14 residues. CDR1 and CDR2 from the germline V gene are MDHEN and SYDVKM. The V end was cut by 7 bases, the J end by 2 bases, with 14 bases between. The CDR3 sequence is CASTLSGTNYGYTF. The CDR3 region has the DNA TGTGCCAGCACCCTTAGTGGTACGAACTATGGCTACACCTTC.

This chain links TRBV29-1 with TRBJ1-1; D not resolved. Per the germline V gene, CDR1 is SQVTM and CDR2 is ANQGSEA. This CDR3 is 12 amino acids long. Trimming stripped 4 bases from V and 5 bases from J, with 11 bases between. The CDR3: CSVARGETEAFF. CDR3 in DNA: TGCAGCGTTGCGCGGGGAGAGACTGAAGCTTTCTTT.

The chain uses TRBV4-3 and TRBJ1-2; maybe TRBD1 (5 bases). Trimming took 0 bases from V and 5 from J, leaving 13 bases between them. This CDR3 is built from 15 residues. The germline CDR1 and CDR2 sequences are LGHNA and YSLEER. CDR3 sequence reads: CASSQDFGKGYGYTF. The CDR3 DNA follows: TGCGCCAGCAGCCAAGATTTCGGAAAGGGGTATGGCTACACCTTC.

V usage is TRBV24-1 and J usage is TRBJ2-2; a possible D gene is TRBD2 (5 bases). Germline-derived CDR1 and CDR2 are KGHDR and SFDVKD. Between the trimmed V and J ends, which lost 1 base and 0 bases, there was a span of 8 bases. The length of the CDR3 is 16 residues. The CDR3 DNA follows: TGTGCCACCAGTGATTTTACGGACTCGAACACCGGGGAGCTGTTTTTT. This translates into CATSDFTDSNTGELFF.

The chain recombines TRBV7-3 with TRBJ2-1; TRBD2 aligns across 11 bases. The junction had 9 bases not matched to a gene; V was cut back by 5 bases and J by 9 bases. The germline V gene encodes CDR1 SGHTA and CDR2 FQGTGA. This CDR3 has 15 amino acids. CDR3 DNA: TGTGCCAGCAGCCCGGGTGGGCTAGCGGGGGGTGAGCAGTTCTTC. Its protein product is CASSPGGLAGGEQFF. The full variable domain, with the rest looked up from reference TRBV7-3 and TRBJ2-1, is GAGVSQTPSNKVTEKGKYVELRCDPISGHTALYWYRQSLGQGPEFLIYFQGTGAADDSGLPNDRFFAVRPEGSVSTLKIQRTERGDSAVYLCASSPGGLAGGEQFFGPGTRLTVL.

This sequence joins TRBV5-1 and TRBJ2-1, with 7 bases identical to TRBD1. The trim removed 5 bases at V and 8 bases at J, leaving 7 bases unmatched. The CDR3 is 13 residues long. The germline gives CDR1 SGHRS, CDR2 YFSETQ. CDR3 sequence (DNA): TGCGCCAGCAGGACAGGGATTGAGGATGAGCAGTTCTTC. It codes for CASRTGIEDEQFF. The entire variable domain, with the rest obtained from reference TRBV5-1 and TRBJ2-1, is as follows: KAGVTQTPRYLIKTRGQQVTLSCSPISGHRSVSWYQQTPGQGLQFLFEYFSETQRNKGNFPGRFSGRQFSNSRSEMNVSTLELGDSALYLCASRTGIEDEQFFGPGTRLTVL.

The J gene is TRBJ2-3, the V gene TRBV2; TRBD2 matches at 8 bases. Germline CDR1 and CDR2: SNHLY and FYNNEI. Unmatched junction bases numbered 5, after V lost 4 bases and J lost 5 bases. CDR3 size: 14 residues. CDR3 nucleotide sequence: TGTGCCAGCAGTGGAGCGGGGGTAGGAGATACGCAGTATTTT. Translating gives CASSGAGVGDTQYF.

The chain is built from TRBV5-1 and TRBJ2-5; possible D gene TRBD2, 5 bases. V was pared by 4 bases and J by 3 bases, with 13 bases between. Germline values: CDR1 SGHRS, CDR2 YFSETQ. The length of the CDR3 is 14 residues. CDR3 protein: CASSAFPGEETQYF. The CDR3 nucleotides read TGCGCCAGCAGCGCATTTCCCGGGGAAGAGACCCAGTACTTC.

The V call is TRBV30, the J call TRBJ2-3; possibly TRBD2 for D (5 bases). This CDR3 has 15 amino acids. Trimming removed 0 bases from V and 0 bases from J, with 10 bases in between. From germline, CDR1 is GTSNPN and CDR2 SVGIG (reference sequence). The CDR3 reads CAWSVQSGSTDTQYF. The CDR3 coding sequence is TGTGCCTGGAGTGTACAAAGCGGCAGCACAGATACGCAGTATTTT.